The clone carrying this TCR beta chain turned up a few times. No antigen is known for it. The data belong to a study of identical twins. TCRdb called the 5' RACE reads again in MiXCR, with one record for every CDR3 protein. Here the sample spans about 530,000 distinct CDR3 sequences, roughly 15% being singletons. With no exceptions, donors were healthy Caucasians. The study, taken as a whole, reports: Recombination models fit unrelated individuals' TCR alpha sharing but underestimated twins'. Low generation-probability sequences were in excess among twin-shared out-of-frame alpha sequences. Because invariant MAIT and iNKT cells could be present, zero-insertion analyses could be partly confounded.

CDR1 and CDR2 from the germline V gene are SGHRS and YFSETQ. V lost 2 bases to trimming and J lost 9 bases; unmatched junction nucleotides: 4. The CDR3 is 14 residues long. The same data also contributed to another study, on yellow fever vaccine responses in identical twins.

This receptor was taken from a woman between 18 and 29 years old in good health. The source material was CD4+ T cells sorted from blood. The chain employs TRBV5-1 and TRBJ1-6; 8 bases align to TRBD1. The CDR3 here is CASSLGQGTSPLHF. CDR3 bases: TGCGCCAGCAGCTTAGGACAGGGCACTTCACCCCTCCACTTT.